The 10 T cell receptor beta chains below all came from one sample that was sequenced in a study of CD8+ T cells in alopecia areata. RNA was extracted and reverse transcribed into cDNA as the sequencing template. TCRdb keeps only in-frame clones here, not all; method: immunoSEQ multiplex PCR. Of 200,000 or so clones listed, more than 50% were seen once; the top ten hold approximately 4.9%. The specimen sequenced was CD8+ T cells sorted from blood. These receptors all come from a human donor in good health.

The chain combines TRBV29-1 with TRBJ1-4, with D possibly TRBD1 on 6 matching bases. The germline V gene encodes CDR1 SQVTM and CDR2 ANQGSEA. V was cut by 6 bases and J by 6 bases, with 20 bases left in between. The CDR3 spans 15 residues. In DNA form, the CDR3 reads TGCAGCGTCGGGAAGGGCGGGGGGCGCGATGAAAAACTGTTTTTT. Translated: CSVGKGGGRDEKLFF.

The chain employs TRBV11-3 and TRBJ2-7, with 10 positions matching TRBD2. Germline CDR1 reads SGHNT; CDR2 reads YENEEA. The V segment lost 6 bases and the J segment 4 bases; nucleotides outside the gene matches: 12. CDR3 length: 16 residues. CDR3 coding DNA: TGTGCCAGCAGACCTCATCTTAGCGGGGGGCTGTACGAGCAGTACTTC. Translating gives CASRPHLSGGLYEQYF.

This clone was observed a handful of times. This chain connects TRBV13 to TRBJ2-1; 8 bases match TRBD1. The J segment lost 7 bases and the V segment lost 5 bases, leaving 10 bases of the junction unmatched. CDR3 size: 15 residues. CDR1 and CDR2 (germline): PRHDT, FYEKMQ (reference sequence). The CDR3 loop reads CASSPRQGQENEQFF. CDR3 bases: TGTGCCAGCAGCCCTAGACAGGGACAGGAGAATGAGCAGTTCTTC.

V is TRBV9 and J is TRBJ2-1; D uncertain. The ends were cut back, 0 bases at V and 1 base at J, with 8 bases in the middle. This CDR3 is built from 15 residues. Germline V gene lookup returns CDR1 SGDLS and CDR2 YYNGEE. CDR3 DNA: TGTGCCAGCAGCGTAGCTATAGGTTCCTACAATGAGCAGTTCTTC. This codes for CASSVAIGSYNEQFF.

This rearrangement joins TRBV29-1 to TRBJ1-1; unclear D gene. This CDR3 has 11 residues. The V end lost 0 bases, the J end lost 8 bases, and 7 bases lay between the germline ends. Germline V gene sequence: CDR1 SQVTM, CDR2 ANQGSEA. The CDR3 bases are TGCAGCGTTGAAGAGGGAAGCGAAGCTTTCTTT. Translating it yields CSVEEGSEAFF.

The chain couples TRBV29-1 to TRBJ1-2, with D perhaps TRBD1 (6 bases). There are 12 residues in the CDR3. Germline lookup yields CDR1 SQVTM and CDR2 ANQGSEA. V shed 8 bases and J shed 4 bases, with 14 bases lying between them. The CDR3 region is CSLNRDGYGYTF. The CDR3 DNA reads TGCAGCCTAAACAGGGACGGCTATGGCTACACCTTC.

The CDR3 DNA reads as TGCAGTGCTGGGCTGACGTCGGAAGCTTTCTTT. Encoded protein: CSAGLTSEAFF. The rearrangement links TRBV20-1 to TRBJ1-1; no reliable D call. The V end lost 5 bases, the J end lost 8 bases, and 12 bases lay between the germline ends. CDR1 and CDR2 (germline): DFQATT, SNEGSKA (reference sequence). The CDR3 consists of 11 residues.

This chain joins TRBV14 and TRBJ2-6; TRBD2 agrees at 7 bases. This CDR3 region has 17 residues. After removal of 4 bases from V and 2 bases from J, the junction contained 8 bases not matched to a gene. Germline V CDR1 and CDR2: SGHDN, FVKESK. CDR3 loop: CASSLFEGGAGANVLTF. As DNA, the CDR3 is TGTGCCAGCAGCCTATTTGAGGGAGGGGCTGGGGCCAACGTCCTGACTTTC.

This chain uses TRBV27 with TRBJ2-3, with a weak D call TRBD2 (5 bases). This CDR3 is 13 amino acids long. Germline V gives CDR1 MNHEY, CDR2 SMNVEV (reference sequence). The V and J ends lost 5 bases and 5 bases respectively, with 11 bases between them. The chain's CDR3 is CASSGGRGDTQYF. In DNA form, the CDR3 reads TGTGCCAGCAGTGGAGGACGGGGAGATACGCAGTATTTT.

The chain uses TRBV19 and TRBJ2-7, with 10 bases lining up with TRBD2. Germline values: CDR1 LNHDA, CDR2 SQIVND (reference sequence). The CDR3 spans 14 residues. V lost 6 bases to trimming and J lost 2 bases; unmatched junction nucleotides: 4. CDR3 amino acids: CASRPSGGAYEQYF. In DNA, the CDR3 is TGTGCCAGTAGACCTAGCGGGGGAGCCTACGAGCAGTACTTC.